The rows below give T cell receptor beta chains drawn from one sample of a study of patients and donors after allogeneic stem cell transplantation. A single record per CDR3 protein comes from TCRdb applying MiXCR to the RT-PCR reads. In the table there are roughly 940,000 distinct CDR3 sequences, roughly 18% of which are singletons. The sequencing sample was made of blood, either unsorted or a sorted T cell fraction (not recorded which). The receptors derive from a human donor who was either an allogeneic HSCT recipient or a stem cell or donor lymphocyte infusion donor (not recorded which). It is not recorded whose cells these are; they may come from a transplant donor. CDR3s include the opening cysteine and the closing phenylalanine or tryptophan. The order of the fields is J gene, V gene, clone size, CDR3 protein. The size field is filled for only some rows; it gives once, few, many or a size class.

J: TRBJ1-4; V: TRBV4-1; size: -; CDR3: CASSLTGLPNEKLFF
J: TRBJ2-7; V: TRBV10-3; size: few; CDR3: CAISKDRGRGYEQYF
J: TRBJ2-1; V: TRBV30; size: -; CDR3: CAWRTGTSGGSSYNEQFF
J: TRBJ2-2; V: TRBV12-3/TRBV12-4; size: -; CDR3: CASSTLAGGGSGELFF
J: TRBJ2-1; V: TRBV5-6; size: few; CDR3: CASSFRGHPYNEQFF
J: TRBJ2-7; V: TRBV3-1; size: -; CDR3: CASSPTGTTDEQYF
J: TRBJ2-1; V: TRBV10-3; size: -; CDR3: CAITLVASGSSCDEQFF
J: TRBJ1-5; V: TRBV4-1; size: few; CDR3: CASSQATGYLNQPQHF
J: TRBJ2-7; V: TRBV28; size: few; CDR3: CASSFGGPTLEQYF
J: TRBJ2-5; V: TRBV3-1; size: -; CDR3: CASSPEHTSGIGWETQYF
J: TRBJ2-3; V: TRBV13; size: -; CDR3: CASSSGLAGGPTTDTQYF
J: TRBJ2-2; V: TRBV7-2; size: few; CDR3: CASSPRGAQHTGELFF
J: TRBJ2-3; V: TRBV20-1; size: -; CDR3: CSARDSSGGGRTDTQYF
J: TRBJ2-1; V: TRBV12-3/TRBV12-4; size: many; CDR3: CAIQESRSSYNEQFF
J: TRBJ1-3; V: TRBV6-5; size: -; CDR3: CASSYSRTIGNTIYF
J: TRBJ2-5; V: TRBV24-1; size: -; CDR3: CATSDSKEGRETQYF
J: TRBJ2-1; V: TRBV19; size: -; CDR3: CASSPAWGGGSSNEQFF
J: TRBJ2-3; V: TRBV20-1; size: -; CDR3: CSALQETDTQYF
J: TRBJ2-7; V: TRBV7-3; size: few; CDR3: CASSPSFDGYEQYF
J: TRBJ1-1; V: TRBV4-3; size: -; CDR3: CASSQESGVWNTEAFF
J: TRBJ2-4; V: TRBV20-1; size: few; CDR3: CSASARLAGEDIQYF
J: TRBJ1-6; V: TRBV11-2; size: few; CDR3: CASSSLEGPSGWSLHF
J: TRBJ2-7; V: TRBV10-3; size: -; CDR3: CAISESEVREQYF
J: TRBJ2-3; V: TRBV9; size: -; CDR3: CASSVARGGATNTQYF
J: TRBJ1-2; V: TRBV24-1; size: -; CDR3: CATSDRGGANNYGYTF
J: TRBJ1-5; V: TRBV20-1; size: many; CDR3: CSARVRGTYNQPQHF
J: TRBJ1-1; V: TRBV5-6; size: -; CDR3: CASSLRSPASQNTEAFF
J: TRBJ1-1; V: TRBV12-3/TRBV12-4; size: -; CDR3: CASRKGARSAEAFF
J: TRBJ2-1; V: TRBV29-1; size: few; CDR3: CSSSGRSYNEQFF
J: TRBJ2-5; V: TRBV7-9; size: -; CDR3: CASSLGGYARETQYF
J: TRBJ2-3; V: TRBV6-2/TRBV6-3; size: -; CDR3: CASGGDRDLNTDTQYF
J: TRBJ2-7; V: TRBV29-1; size: few; CDR3: CSVLDLREQYF
J: TRBJ1-2; V: TRBV5-1; size: -; CDR3: CASSLDRPNYGYTF
J: TRBJ2-1; V: TRBV20-1; size: -; CDR3: CSAPKDAQNEQFF
J: TRBJ2-1; V: TRBV5-6; size: few; CDR3: CASSLDIGIIYNEQFF
J: TRBJ2-3; V: TRBV7-3; size: few; CDR3: CASSSIAGLGLTDTQYF
J: TRBJ2-5; V: TRBV11-1; size: few; CDR3: CASSLRGSRETQYF
J: TRBJ2-3; V: TRBV12-3/TRBV12-4; size: -; CDR3: CASALGTSGGQNTQYF
J: TRBJ2-7; V: TRBV5-1; size: -; CDR3: CASSLAKGYYEQYF